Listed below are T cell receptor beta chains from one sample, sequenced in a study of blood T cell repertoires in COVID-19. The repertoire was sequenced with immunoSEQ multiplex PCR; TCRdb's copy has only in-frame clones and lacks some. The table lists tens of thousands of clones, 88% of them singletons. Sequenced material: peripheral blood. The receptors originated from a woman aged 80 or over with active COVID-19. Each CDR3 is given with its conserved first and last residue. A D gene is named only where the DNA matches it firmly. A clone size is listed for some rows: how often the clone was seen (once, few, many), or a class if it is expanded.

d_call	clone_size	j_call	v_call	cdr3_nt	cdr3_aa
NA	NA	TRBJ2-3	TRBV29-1	TGCAGCGTAGGCCAGGCTGGCACAGATACGCAGTATTTT	CSVGQAGTDTQYF
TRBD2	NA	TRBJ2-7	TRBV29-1	TGCAGCGGACTAGCGGGAGAAAAGGCCGAGCAGTACTTC	CSGLAGEKAEQYF
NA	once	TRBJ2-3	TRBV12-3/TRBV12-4	TGTGCCAGCAGTTCTCGGGATACGCAGTATTTT	CASSSRDTQYF
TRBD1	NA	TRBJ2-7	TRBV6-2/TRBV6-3	TGTGCCAGCAGTTACTTGGGACAGTCCTACGAGCAGTACTTC	CASSYLGQSYEQYF
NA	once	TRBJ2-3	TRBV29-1	TGCAGCGTTGAAGGTTTGGGGCCAGATACGCAGTATTTT	CSVEGLGPDTQYF
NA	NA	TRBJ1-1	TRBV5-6	TGTGCCAGCAGTCGGAACACTGAAGCTTTCTTT	CASSRNTEAFF
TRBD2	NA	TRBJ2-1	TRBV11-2	TGTGCCAGCAGCCGGCGACTAGCGACGGATAATGAGCAGTTCTTC	CASSRRLATDNEQFF
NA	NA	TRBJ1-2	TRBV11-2	TGTGCCAGCAGCTCTACAACTATCTATGGCTACACCTTC	CASSSTTIYGYTF
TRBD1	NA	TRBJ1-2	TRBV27	TGTGCCAGCAGGTCCTCCGGGACAGGGATTAACTATGGCTACACCTTC	CASRSSGTGINYGYTF
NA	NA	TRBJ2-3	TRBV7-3	TGTGCCAGCAGCTTAAATCCCCGAGATACGCAGTATTTT	CASSLNPRDTQYF
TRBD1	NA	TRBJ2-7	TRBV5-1	TGCGCCAGCAGCCCGGACAGGGGTGGGTACGAGCAGTACTTC	CASSPDRGGYEQYF
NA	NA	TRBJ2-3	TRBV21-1	TGTGCCAGCAGCAAAGAGGGACAGGGGACGGATACGCAGTATTTT	CASSKEGQGTDTQYF
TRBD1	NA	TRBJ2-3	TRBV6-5	TGTGCCAGCAGTTACCGGACAGGGGTCGATACGCAGTATTTT	CASSYRTGVDTQYF
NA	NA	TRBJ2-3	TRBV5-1	TGCGCCACCTCCCCTGGCGGGGAGGATACGCAGTATTTT	CATSPGGEDTQYF
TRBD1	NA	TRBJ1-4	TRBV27	TGTGCCAGCAGTCTTCAGCGGGACAGGGCTGAAAAACTGTTTTTT	CASSLQRDRAEKLFF
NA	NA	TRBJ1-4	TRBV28	TGTGCCAGCAATGCGGCTAATGAAAAACTGTTTTTT	CASNAANEKLFF
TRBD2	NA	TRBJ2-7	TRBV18	TGTGCCAGCTCATCCCAGCGGGATTCGGGCGAGCAGTACTTC	CASSSQRDSGEQYF
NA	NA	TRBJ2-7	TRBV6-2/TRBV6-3	TGTGCCAGCAGCCCCAGGGGCAGGACCATCTTCTACGAGCAGTACTTC	CASSPRGRTIFYEQYF
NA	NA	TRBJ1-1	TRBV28	TGTGCCAGCAGTTTATTTGCAGGGGCAGGGGACACTGAAGCTTTCTTT	CASSLFAGAGDTEAFF
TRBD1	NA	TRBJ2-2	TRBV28	TGTGCCAGCAGTGCCGACAGGGGTAATCTTCTGACCGGGGAGCTGTTTTTT	CASSADRGNLLTGELFF
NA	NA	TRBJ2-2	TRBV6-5	TGTGCCAGCCTCGGGACACTGAGCACCGGGGAGCTGTTTTTT	CASLGTLSTGELFF
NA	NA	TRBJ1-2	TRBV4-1	TGCGCCAGCAGCCCCGGGAGGGTCTACACCTATGGCTACACCTTC	CASSPGRVYTYGYTF
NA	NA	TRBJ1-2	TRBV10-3	TGTGCCATCAGTGGGGGGGGCTATGGCTACACCTTC	CAISGGGYGYTF
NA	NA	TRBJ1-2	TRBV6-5	TGTGCCAGCAGTTACGCAGGCGGGCTAAAAGAAAAAGAATTC	CASSYAGGLKEKEF
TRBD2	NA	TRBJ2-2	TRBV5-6	TGTGCCAGCTACCGAGCTAGCGGGAGGCCCGGGGAGCTGTTTTTT	CASYRASGRPGELFF
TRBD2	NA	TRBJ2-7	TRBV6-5	TGTGCCAGCAGCTCCGGGGGGATGCACTACGAGCAGTACTTC	CASSSGGMHYEQYF
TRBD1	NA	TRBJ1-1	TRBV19	TGTGCCAGTAGTGCCCGGAGGACAGGGGGATTCACTGAAGCTTTCTTT	CASSARRTGGFTEAFF
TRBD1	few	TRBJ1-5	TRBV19	TGTGCCAGTAGTATACAGGGGGCTGGTCAGCCCCAGCATTTT	CASSIQGAGQPQHF
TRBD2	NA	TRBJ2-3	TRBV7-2	TGTGCCAGCAGCTTAATGGTTATCGGCGGGAGCGCAGATACGCAGTATTTT	CASSLMVIGGSADTQYF
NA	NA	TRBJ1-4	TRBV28	TGTGCCAGCAAGGCTAGTGAAGGGGCCGCGGAAAAACTGTTTTTT	CASKASEGAAEKLFF
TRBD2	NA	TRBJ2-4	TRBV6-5	TGTGCCTCCGGGCGGGGGGCCAAAAACATTCAGTACTTC	CASGRGAKNIQYF
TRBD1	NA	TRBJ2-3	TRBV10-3	TGTGCCATCAGCGAAACAGGGGAGAGCACAGATACGCAGTATTTT	CAISETGESTDTQYF
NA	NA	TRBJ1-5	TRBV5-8	TGTGCCAGCAGCTTCGCCCAGGGTCCCCAGCATTTT	CASSFAQGPQHF
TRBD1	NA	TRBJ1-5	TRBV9	TGTGCCAGCAGCAGCGGACAGGGGAGGGAGAGATTGCATTTT	CASSSGQGRERLHF
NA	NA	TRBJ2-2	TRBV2	TGTGCCAGCAGTGCGGGCGGGGAGCTGTTTTTT	CASSAGGELFF
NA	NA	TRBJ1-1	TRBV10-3	TGTGCCATCACCTTGGGGGGGGGTACTGAAGCTTTCTTT	CAITLGGGTEAFF
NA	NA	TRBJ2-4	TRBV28	TGTGCCAGCAGCCTACGCAGGAACATTCAGTACTTC	CASSLRRNIQYF
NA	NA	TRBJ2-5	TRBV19	TGTGCCAGTAGTATCCCCGGTTTAGCCCAAGAGACCCAGTACTTC	CASSIPGLAQETQYF
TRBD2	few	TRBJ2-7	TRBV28	TGTGCCAGCAGTCGGCCAGCGGGAGGTTCGTACGAGCAGTACTTC	CASSRPAGGSYEQYF
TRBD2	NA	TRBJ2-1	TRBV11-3	TGTGCCAGCAGCCGGGGCGGGAGGGCCGATCGGGAGCAGTTCTTC	CASSRGGRADREQFF
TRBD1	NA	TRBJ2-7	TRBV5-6	TGTGCCAGCAGCTTCGCTCCTCTGACAGGGTCTGACGAGCAGTACTTC	CASSFAPLTGSDEQYF
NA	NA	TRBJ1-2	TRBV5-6	TGTGCCAGCAGCAAGACAGACTATGGCTACACCTTC	CASSKTDYGYTF